This TCR beta chain was captured by sequencing in a study of cytomegalovirus exposure and HLA in healthy donors. This clone was seen more than once but under ten times. The antigen is unknown. The CDR3 is 16 residues long. The germline CDR1 and CDR2 sequences are MNHEY and SVGAGI. V shed 0 bases and J 4 bases; nucleotides not matched to a gene: 9. General study findings and limits: The authors confirmed in vitro that a few CMV-associated chains were specific for CMV antigens. Later on, a genetic analysis was performed. It linked a missense variant in DCLRE1C with V- and J-gene trimming of TCR beta. In a later analysis, at a false discovery rate of 0.05, 15,000 to 20,000 TCR beta sequences matched HLA alleles.

Researchers ran the PCR with 60 Vbeta and 13 Jbeta primers. The authors' processing: A follow-up analysis tallied 70 million to 80 million unique TCR beta chains, roughly 11 million shared. The protocol was immunoSEQ multiplex PCR, while the TCRdb copy is restricted to in-frame clones and leaves out a portion. From that table come the V and J calls and clone size; the DNA was used to work out D and trimming. The table lists roughly 48,000 clones, approximately 70% of them singletons. J is TRBJ2-7 and V is TRBV6-5, with TRBD1 matching 7 bases. Sequences were obtained from PBMCs. The TCR originated in a man between 18 and 29 years old in good health and CMV-seronegative. In DNA, the CDR3 is TGTGCCAGCAGTTACTCGATGGCACAGGGGCGGTACGAGCAGTACTTC. Translated: CASSYSMAQGRYEQYF.